The clone carrying this T cell receptor beta chain was picked up many times. Its specificity is unknown. Constant-region reverse primers amplified full-length variable regions, followed by semi-nested Nested Universal Primer A PCR. TCRdb used MiXCR to reprocess the 5' RACE reads, holding one entry per CDR3 protein. The top ten clones hold 2% to 2.5% of a sample with tens of thousands of distinct CDR3 sequences, 28% of them seen once. V lost 6 bases and J 5 bases, leaving 14 bases between the germline ends. Germline lookup yields CDR1 SGHVS and CDR2 FQNEAQ. The CDR3 covers 14 residues. Findings of the study overall: Tumor memory CD4+ T cell TCR gene usage was found to cluster with blood and lymph node memory CD4+ cells and with lymph node naive CD4+ cells. Tumor-infiltrating Treg TCR alpha and beta sequences overlapped most with tumor naive CD4+ T cells, then blood naive.

The gene calls are TRBV7-8 and TRBJ2-1; no reliable D call. Sequenced input: naive CD4+ T cells sorted from blood. Subset defined: naive CD4+ T cells, CD4+CD45RA+CD25-. This receptor was taken from a female donor with breast cancer. The CDR3 nucleotides read TGTGCCAGCAGTTCCGTGACTTCTGACAATGAGCAGTTCTTC. Encoded protein: CASSSVTSDNEQFF.